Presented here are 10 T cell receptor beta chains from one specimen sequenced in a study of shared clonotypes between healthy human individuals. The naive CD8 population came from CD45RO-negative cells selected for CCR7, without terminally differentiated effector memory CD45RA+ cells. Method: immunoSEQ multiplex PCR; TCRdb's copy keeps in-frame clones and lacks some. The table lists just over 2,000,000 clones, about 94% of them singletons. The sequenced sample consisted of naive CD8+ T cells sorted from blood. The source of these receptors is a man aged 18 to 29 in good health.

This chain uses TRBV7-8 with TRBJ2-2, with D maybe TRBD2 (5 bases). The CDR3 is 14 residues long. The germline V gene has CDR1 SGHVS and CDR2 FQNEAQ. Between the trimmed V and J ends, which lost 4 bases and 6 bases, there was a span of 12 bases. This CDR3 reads CASSSAGLAGELFF. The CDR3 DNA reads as TGTGCCAGCAGCTCCGCGGGTCTAGCCGGGGAGCTGTTTTTT. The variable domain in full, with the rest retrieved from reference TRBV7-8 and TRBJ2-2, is GAGVSQSPRYKVAKRGQDVALRCDPISGHVSLFWYQQALGQGPEFLTYFQNEAQLDKSGLPSDRFFAERPEGSVSTLKIQRTQQEDSAVYLCASSSAGLAGELFFGEGSRLTVL.

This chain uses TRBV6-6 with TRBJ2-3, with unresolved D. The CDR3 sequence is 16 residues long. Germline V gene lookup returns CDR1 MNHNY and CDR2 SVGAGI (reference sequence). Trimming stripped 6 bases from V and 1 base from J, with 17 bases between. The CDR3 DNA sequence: TGTGCCAGCAGAGCCCTTGGCGGTCGAGGCACAGATACGCAGTATTTT. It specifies CASRALGGRGTDTQYF.

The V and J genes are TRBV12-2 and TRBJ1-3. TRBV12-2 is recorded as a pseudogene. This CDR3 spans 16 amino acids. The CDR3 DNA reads TGTGCAAGTCGCATAGGTTCTCCTTGCGTAGGAAACACCATATATTTT. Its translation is CASRIGSPCVGNTIYF.

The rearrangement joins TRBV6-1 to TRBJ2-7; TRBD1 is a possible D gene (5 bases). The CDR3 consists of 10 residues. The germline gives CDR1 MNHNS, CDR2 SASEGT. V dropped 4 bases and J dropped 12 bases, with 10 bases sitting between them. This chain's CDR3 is CASSAPGLYF. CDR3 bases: TGTGCCAGCAGTGCACCAGGGTTGTACTTC.

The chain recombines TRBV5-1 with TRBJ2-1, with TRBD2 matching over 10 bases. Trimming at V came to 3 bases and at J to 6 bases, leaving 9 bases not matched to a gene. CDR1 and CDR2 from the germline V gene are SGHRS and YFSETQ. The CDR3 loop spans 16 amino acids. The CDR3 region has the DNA TGCGCCAGCAGCTGGTCCCTAGCGGGAGAGCCCAATGAGCAGTTCTTC. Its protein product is CASSWSLAGEPNEQFF.

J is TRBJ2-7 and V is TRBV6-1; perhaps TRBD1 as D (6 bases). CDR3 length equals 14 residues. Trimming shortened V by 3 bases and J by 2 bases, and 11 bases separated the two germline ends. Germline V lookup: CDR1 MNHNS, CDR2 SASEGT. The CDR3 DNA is TGTGCCAGCAGTGATGCCGGACAGCCCTACGAGCAGTACTTC. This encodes CASSDAGQPYEQYF.

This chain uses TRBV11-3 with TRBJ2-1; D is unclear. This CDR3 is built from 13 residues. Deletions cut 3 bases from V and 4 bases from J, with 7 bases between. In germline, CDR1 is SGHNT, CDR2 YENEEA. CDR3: CASSFDMYNEQFF. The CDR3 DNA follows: TGTGCCAGCAGCTTCGACATGTACAATGAGCAGTTCTTC.

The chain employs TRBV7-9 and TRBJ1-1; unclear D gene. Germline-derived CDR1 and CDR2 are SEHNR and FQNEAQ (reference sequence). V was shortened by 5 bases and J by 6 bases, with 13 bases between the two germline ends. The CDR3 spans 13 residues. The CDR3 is CASSPSSVPEAFF. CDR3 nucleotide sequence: TGTGCCAGCAGCCCTTCATCGGTTCCTGAAGCTTTCTTT.

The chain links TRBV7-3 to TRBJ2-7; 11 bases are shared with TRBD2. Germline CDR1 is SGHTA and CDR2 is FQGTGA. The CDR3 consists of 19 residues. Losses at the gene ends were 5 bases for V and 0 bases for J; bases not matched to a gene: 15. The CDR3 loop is CASSPTGLAGGSVSYEQYF. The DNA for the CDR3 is TGTGCCAGCAGCCCCACTGGGCTAGCGGGGGGAAGTGTCTCCTACGAGCAGTACTTC.

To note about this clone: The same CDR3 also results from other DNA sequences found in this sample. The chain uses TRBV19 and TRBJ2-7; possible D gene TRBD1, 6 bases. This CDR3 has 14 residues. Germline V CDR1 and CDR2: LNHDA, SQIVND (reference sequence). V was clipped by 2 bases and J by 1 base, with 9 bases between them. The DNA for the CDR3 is TGTGCCAGTAGTATAACCGGACAGTCCTACGAGCAGTACTTC. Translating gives CASSITGQSYEQYF.